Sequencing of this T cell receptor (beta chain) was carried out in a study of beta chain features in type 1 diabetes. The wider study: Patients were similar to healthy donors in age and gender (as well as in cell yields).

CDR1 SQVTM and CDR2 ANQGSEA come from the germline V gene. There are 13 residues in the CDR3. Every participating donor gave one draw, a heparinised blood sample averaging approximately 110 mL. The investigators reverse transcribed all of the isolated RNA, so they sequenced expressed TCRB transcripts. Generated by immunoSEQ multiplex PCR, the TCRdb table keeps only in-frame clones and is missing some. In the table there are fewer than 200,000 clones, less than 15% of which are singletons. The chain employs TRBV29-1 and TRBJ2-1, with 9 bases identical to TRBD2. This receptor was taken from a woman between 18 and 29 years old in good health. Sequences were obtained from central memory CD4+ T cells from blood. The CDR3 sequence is CRYSGSSYNEQFF. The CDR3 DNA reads TGCAGATATAGCGGGAGCTCCTACAATGAGCAGTTCTTC.